This T cell receptor (beta chain) was recorded in a study of OX40 agonist ivuxolimab in advanced cancers. Regarding the study as a whole: In the 0.1 to 3.0 mg/kg range, CD4+ and CD8+ blood T cells had expanded clonally by week 6. Some patients who did not respond also had low normalized T-cell clonal expansion.

Patients were ineligible given autoimmune disease history or systemic immunosuppression. The CDR3 runs to 13 residues. Per the germline V gene, CDR1 is MNHEY and CDR2 is SVGAGI. V lost 8 bases and J lost 1, with 8 bases in between. About this clone itself: Its specificity is unknown.

TCRdb keeps only in-frame clones here, not all; method: immunoSEQ multiplex PCR. The sample contains 80,000 or so clones, around 82% of which appear only once. This TCR was recovered from an adult with an advanced solid tumor such as melanoma, head and neck, liver or kidney cancer. This sequence joins TRBV6-5 and TRBJ2-2; D unresolved. The sequences come from CD4+ or CD8+ T cells sorted from blood, collected in a trial of the OX40 agonist ivuxolimab. This CDR3 reads CASRLQNTGELFF. The CDR3 DNA sequence: TGTGCCAGCCGGTTACAGAACACCGGGGAGCTGTTTTTT.